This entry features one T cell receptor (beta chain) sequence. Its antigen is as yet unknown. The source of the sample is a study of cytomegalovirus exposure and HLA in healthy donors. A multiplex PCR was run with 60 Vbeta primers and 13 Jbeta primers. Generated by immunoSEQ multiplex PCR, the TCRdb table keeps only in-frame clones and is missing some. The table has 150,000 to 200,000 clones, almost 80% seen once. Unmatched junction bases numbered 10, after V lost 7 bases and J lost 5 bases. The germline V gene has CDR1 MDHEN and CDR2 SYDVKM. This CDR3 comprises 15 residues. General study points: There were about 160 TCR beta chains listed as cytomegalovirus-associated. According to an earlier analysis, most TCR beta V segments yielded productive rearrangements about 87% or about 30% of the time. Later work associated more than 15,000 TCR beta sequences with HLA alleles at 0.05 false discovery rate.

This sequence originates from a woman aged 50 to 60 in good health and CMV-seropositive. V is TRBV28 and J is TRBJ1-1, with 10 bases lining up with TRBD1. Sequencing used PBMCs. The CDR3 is CASNSPGQGSTEAFF. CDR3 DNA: TGTGCCAGCAATTCCCCGGGACAGGGGAGTACTGAAGCTTTCTTT.